This TCR beta chain was found in a study of PD-1 blockade in classical Hodgkin lymphoma (dated by TCRdb to 2019 to 2021). General notes on the study: Nivolumab dosing was 3 mg/kg intravenously every 2 weeks, continuing until either disease progression or unacceptable toxicity. A peripheral blood immune signature of response to PD-1 blockade in classical Hodgkin lymphoma was defined using TCR beta sequencing and CyTOF.

What the study reported, not specific to this receptor: Among trial patients, those achieving complete response had baseline diversity similar to that of newly diagnosed patients, while diversity was significantly lower in partial responders and progressors. Baseline TCR diversity was reported to be lower in newly diagnosed patients than in healthy donors, and even lower in relapsed/refractory patients. Only a single clinical trial cohort was studied, and what caused the repertoire differences, possibly disease activity or prior therapy, remained undefined. A significant rise by C4D1 was seen in CD4+ but not CD8+ TCR diversity (p=0.0027 vs p=0.16), with the rise being most apparent in complete responders (p=0.02). Lower diversity was seen in patients whose nivolumab began less than 1 year after ASCT, and these patients were left out of later analyses so that immune reconstitution would not confound the results.

What the time point label conveys for this sample: cycle 4 day 1 (C4D1), after 6 weeks of nivolumab. Every trial patient had relapsed after autologous stem cell transplantation, and cohorts A, B and C differed in prior brentuximab vedotin exposure. The trial cohort comprised some 60 patients with relapsed/refractory classical Hodgkin lymphoma whose best overall responses were complete response, partial response or progressive disease. Single-agent nivolumab was administered to trial patients in the multi-cohort phase II CheckMate 205 trial. An independent review committee assessed best overall response using the 2007 International Working Group response criteria. Trial PBMCs were obtained immediately prior to nivolumab initiation (C1D1) and on therapy at cycle 2 day 1 and cycle 4 day 1. Peripheral blood was collected in 8 mL Vacutainer Cell Preparation Tubes, from which PBMCs were isolated by centrifugation and then cryopreserved.

The CDR3, cysteine through phenylalanine, is 15 amino acids long. Of the read, only the CDR3 DNA is kept; its 45 bases are in frame from base 1. The germline V gene supplies CDR1 KGHSH and CDR2 LQKENI. The junction carries 13 bases between V and J, which are trimmed by 0 bases and 8 bases respectively. About this clone: Its recognized antigen is unknown. It has no much larger one-base neighbor in the sample; base qualities were not kept.

The Qiagen DNeasy kit was used to extract genomic DNA from unsorted PBMCs and from the negatively selected CD4+ and CD8+ fractions. TCR beta CDR3 regions were amplified by immunoSEQ multiplex PCR using primers annealing to V and J segments. A synthetic immune receptor repertoire was used to minimize amplification bias, and any remaining bias was removed computationally after sequencing. Concerning the study's data processing: Custom Python scripts were used to quantify repertoire diversity as the Shannon entropy index. Unsorted, CD4+ and CD8+ repertoires were analyzed separately, except in combined analyses where CD4+ and CD8+ sequences were merged in silico. Clonal expansion was defined as at least a 2-fold frequency increase after treatment relative to C1D1, with a pseudocount of 0.5 for undetected baseline clones. Singleton clones were defined as clones with 0 or 1 copy at C1D1, and non-singleton clones were defined as clones with 2 or more copies. Clones expanded in unsorted samples were labelled as CD4+, CD8+ or unknown by matching protein sequences in sorted samples from the same patient. Wilcoxon tests on paired samples were used to test changes in diversity from C1D1 to C4D1. TCRdb obtained this table from immuneACCESS and retained in-frame rearrangements with V and J assigned. These tables miss some clones; where compared with another copy, unresolved V genes account for less than half of the shortfall, and the remainder is unexplained. Clone size and the V and J calls come from that table; the DNA yielded D and trimming. For this sample there are roughly 90,000 clones; 83% appear just once. The ten most abundant clones make up about a sixth of the sample.

The source material was peripheral blood mononuclear cells (PBMCs), sampled before the fourth cycle of nivolumab. The sequence joins TRBV18 to TRBJ1-4; possibly the D gene is TRBD1, per 5 matching bases. The TCR comes from a human donor with classical Hodgkin lymphoma. Here the CDR3 is given as CASSPPGASREKLFF. The DNA sequence is TGTGCCAGCTCACCACCCGGGGCTAGCAGGGAAAAACTGTTTTTT.